The TCR beta chain under discussion was sequenced for a study of T-cell reconstitution after alpha-beta-depleted transplantation in children. Unique molecular identifiers featured in how the TCRbeta library was prepared. One entry per CDR3 protein results from TCRdb running MiXCR on the PCR reads. The repertoire includes 300,000 to 400,000 distinct CDR3 sequences, roughly 15% of them detected once, and around 38% sits in the top ten. This clonotype was recorded at least ten times. Germline V gives CDR1 SGHTA, CDR2 FQGNSA. The length of the CDR3 is 15 residues. V was trimmed by 5 bases and J by 5 bases, leaving 16 bases between them.

Sequencing used PBMCs, mostly from graft donor cells, obtained 360 days after TCRalphabeta/CD19-depleted stem cell transplant. This rearrangement joins TRBV7-2 to TRBJ2-1; TRBD1 or TRBD2 may be the D gene (6 bases each). The receptor was derived from a male patient between 2 and 9 years old who had a stem cell transplant for acute lymphoblastic leukemia, so the T cells may come from the graft donor. Written as DNA, the CDR3 is TGTGCCAGCAGCCCCAGCGGAGGGGGGCACAATGAGCAGTTCTTC. Amino acids: CASSPSGGGHNEQFF.